This paragraph covers one T cell receptor (beta chain) sequence. These data are taken from a study of blood T cell repertoires in COVID-19. Across the whole study: T cells, B-cell-depleted T cells, or PBMCs provided the cDNA or gDNA that served as material.

With V trimmed by 0 bases and J by 2 bases, 5 bases remained unmatched. The CDR3 totals 16 residues. Germline-derived CDR1 and CDR2 are MGHRA and YSYEKL. Assay used: immunoSEQ multiplex PCR; TCRdb lists only in-frame clones, some missing. The sample carries approximately 62,000 clones, under 85% recorded once. This chain uses TRBV4-1 with TRBJ2-3; 7 nucleotides agree with TRBD2. Source material: peripheral blood. The receptor was derived from a woman in her fifties or sixties with active or convalescent COVID-19. CDR3 nucleotides: TGCGCCAGCAGCCAAGATTTCAGCGGGGTCACAGATACGCAGTATTTT. It yields the protein CASSQDFSGVTDTQYF.